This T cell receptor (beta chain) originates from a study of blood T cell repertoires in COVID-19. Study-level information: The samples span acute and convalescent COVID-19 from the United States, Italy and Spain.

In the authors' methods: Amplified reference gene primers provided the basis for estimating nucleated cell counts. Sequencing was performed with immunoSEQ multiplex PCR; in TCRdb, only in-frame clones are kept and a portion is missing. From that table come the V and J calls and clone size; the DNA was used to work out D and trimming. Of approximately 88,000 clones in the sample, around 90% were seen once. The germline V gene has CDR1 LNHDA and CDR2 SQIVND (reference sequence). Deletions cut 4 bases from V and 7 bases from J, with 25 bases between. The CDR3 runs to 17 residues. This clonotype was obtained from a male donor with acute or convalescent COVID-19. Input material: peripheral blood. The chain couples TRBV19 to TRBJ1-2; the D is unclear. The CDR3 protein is CASSTSGWELRWGGYTF. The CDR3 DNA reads TGTGCCAGTAGTACCTCGGGCTGGGAGCTCAGGTGGGGTGGCTACACCTTC.